The rows below give T cell receptor beta chains drawn from one sample of a study of T cell clones after liver transplantation. Profiling relied on immunoSEQ multiplex PCR, and the TCRdb table lists in-frame clones only, not all of them. The repertoire consists of tens of thousands of clones, with 70% to 85% occurring once and the leading ten covering 0.47%. The sequencing used CD4+ T cells from blood, collected approximately 45 months after liver transplant. The receptors derive from a human patient who received a liver transplant. Some T cells may possibly be graft donor cells. CDR3s include the opening cysteine and the closing phenylalanine or tryptophan. The D gene is left open where the match is weak. Size tells how often a clone was seen (once, few, many) or the class of an expanded clone, and some rows leave it out.

D,V,size,J,length,DNA,CDR3
TRBD2,TRBV29-1,.,TRBJ2-7,14,TGCAGCGTAAGACCTAGCGGGATACCGTACGAGCAGTACTTC,CSVRPSGIPYEQYF
.,TRBV11-3,once,TRBJ1-1,13,TGTGCCAGCAGCTTATTTATGAACACTGAAGCTTTCTTT,CASSLFMNTEAFF
.,TRBV11-2,few,TRBJ1-1,17,TGTGCCAGCAGCTTAGCAGGTGTGTCCGTTGGGGGTACTGAAGCTTTCTTT,CASSLAGVSVGGTEAFF
.,TRBV11-3,.,TRBJ2-7,13,TGTGCCAGCAGCTTAGGGACAGTCTACGAGCAGTACTTC,CASSLGTVYEQYF
.,TRBV29-1,.,TRBJ2-2,12,TGCAGCGTTGGATATGGTTCCGGGGAGCTGTTTTTT,CSVGYGSGELFF
.,TRBV29-1,.,TRBJ2-5,12,TGCAGCGTCGCGGAAAGTCAAGAGACCCAGTACTTC,CSVAESQETQYF
.,TRBV11-3,.,TRBJ1-1,14,TGTGCCAGCAGCTTAGATGGACCGAACACTGAAGCTTTCTTT,CASSLDGPNTEAFF
.,TRBV21-1,.,TRBJ1-2,16,TGTGCCAGCAGCAAAGTACGGCACAGGGAAATCTATGGCTACACCTTC,CASSKVRHREIYGYTF
TRBD1,TRBV19,.,TRBJ2-5,16,TGTGCCAGTAGTATAGCTGGGACAGGGGCCAGGGAGACCCAGTACTTC,CASSIAGTGARETQYF
.,TRBV6-6,.,TRBJ1-1,12,TGTGCCAGCAGTATGGGACACTTTGAAGCTTTCTTT,CASSMGHFEAFF
.,TRBV10-2,.,TRBJ2-5,13,TGCGCCAGCAGCCAGGGGTACCAAGAGACCCAGTACTTC,CASSQGYQETQYF
.,TRBV29-1,once,TRBJ1-2,13,TGCAGCGTCTCCCCCCCTTCGGCGGGTGGCTACACCTTC,CSVSPPSAGGYTF
.,TRBV2,.,TRBJ1-1,13,TGTGCCAGCAGTGGAACATCAGGGGTGGAAGCTTTCTTT,CASSGTSGVEAFF
.,TRBV2,.,TRBJ1-4,15,TGTGCCAGCAGATCACAGGGTTCTGGGAATGAAAAACTGTTTTTT,CASRSQGSGNEKLFF
.,TRBV10-2,.,TRBJ2-1,15,TGCGCCAGCAGTGAGAACGGGGGACGCTACAATGAGCAGTTCTTC,CASSENGGRYNEQFF
.,TRBV7-9,.,TRBJ2-5,14,TGTGCCAGCACCGTGGGGGCCTTTCAAGAGACCCAGTACTTC,CASTVGAFQETQYF
.,TRBV14,.,TRBJ1-1,15,TGTGCCAGCAGCCAAGATTGGGGGGGGTACACTGAAGCTTTCTTT,CASSQDWGGYTEAFF
TRBD2,TRBV4-2,once,TRBJ2-5,17,TGTGCCAGCAGCCAAAGGGGCGGGACCGTGGGGAGGGATACCCAGTACTTC,CASSQRGGTVGRDTQYF
.,TRBV5-1,.,TRBJ2-1,12,TGCGCCAGCAGCTCGGCGTGGGGTGAGCAGTTCTTC,CASSSAWGEQFF
.,TRBV4-1,once,TRBJ2-7,15,TGCGCCAGCAGCCAAGATGGGGGCGGGACCTACGAGCAGTACTTC,CASSQDGGGTYEQYF
TRBD2,TRBV2,.,TRBJ2-5,15,TGTGCCAGCAAAGCTTTAGCGGGAGGAGGGGAGACCCAGTACTTC,CASKALAGGGETQYF
.,TRBV5-1,.,TRBJ2-7,16,TGCGCCAGCAGCTTGGGGCTGGTGGTAACAACCTACGAGCAGTACTTC,CASSLGLVVTTYEQYF
.,TRBV5-8,few,TRBJ2-7,14,TGTGCCAGCCGCCTACTTTCGGGGGCCTACGAGCAGTACTTC,CASRLLSGAYEQYF
TRBD2,TRBV11-2,.,TRBJ2-1,17,TGTGCCAGCAGCTTCCAACCGACTAGCCTTTCCGGCAATGAGCAGTTCTTC,CASSFQPTSLSGNEQFF
.,TRBV19,few,TRBJ1-3,13,TGTGCCAGCGGGGGACCATCCGGAAACACCATATATTTT,CASGGPSGNTIYF
.,TRBV7-2,.,TRBJ2-7,13,TGTGCCAGCAGCGGCAATAGCGGTTACGAGCAGTACTTC,CASSGNSGYEQYF
TRBD1,TRBV20-1,.,TRBJ1-2,11,TGCAGTGCGAGGGGGCGTTATGGCTACACCTTC,CSARGRYGYTF
.,TRBV6-1,.,TRBJ1-5,13,TGTGCCAGCAGTGAAGGCGTAGCAAGGGTTGGCCATTTT,CASSEGVARVGHF
.,TRBV30,.,TRBJ1-3,16,TGTGCCTGGAGTGTACTTGGGACCTTCTCTGGAAACACCATATATTTT,CAWSVLGTFSGNTIYF
.,TRBV6-6,.,TRBJ1-4,16,TGTGCCAGCAGTTTTGGGCGGACGGGGACTAATGAAAAACTGTTTTTT,CASSFGRTGTNEKLFF
.,TRBV11-2,.,TRBJ1-2,13,TGTGCCAGCAGGTCCGGCCCTAACTATGGCTACACCTTC,CASRSGPNYGYTF
.,TRBV6-6,.,TRBJ2-5,13,TGTGCCAGCAGTTGGGACTTTGGCAAGACCCAGTACTTC,CASSWDFGKTQYF
TRBD1,TRBV2,.,TRBJ1-5,15,TGTGCCAGCAGCAGGACAGGACATAGCAATCAGCCCCAGCATTTT,CASSRTGHSNQPQHF
.,TRBV10-3,.,TRBJ2-1,17,TGTGCCATCAGCCCCGGGACACTTCACCCTCCTTTCAATGAGCAGTTCTTC,CAISPGTLHPPFNEQFF
.,TRBV5-1,.,TRBJ1-1,14,TGCGCCAGCAGCTTGGGAACGGTAAGCACTGAAGCTTTCTTT,CASSLGTVSTEAFF
.,TRBV19,.,TRBJ2-3,14,TGTGCCAGTAGTATCAGGACAGGCACAGATACGCAGTATTTT,CASSIRTGTDTQYF
.,TRBV21-1,few,TRBJ2-4,16,TGTGCCAGCAGCAAAGAAACTTGGGGAATCAAAAACATTCAGTACTTC,CASSKETWGIKNIQYF
.,TRBV18,once,TRBJ2-7,14,TGTGCCAGCTCACCGGACTGGGGTCTTAGGGAGCAGTACTTC,CASSPDWGLREQYF
TRBD2,TRBV6-1,few,TRBJ2-1,15,TGTGCCAGCATGCCGGGACTAGCTTCCTACAATGAGCAGTTCTTC,CASMPGLASYNEQFF
.,TRBV6-5,.,TRBJ1-5,14,TGTGCCAGCAGTGAGGGGGGTAGCAATCAGCCCCAGCATTTT,CASSEGGSNQPQHF
.,TRBV7-2,few,TRBJ2-3,12,TGTGCCAGCAGCTTAGCCCTTTATACGCAGTATTTT,CASSLALYTQYF
.,TRBV5-1,.,TRBJ1-2,13,TGCGCCAGCAGCGATCAAGACCGTGGGGGCTACACCTTC,CASSDQDRGGYTF
.,TRBV5-1,.,TRBJ2-1,17,TGCGCCAGCAGCCCCGGTTCACGGGTGGGCTACTCCAATGAGCAGTTCTTC,CASSPGSRVGYSNEQFF
.,TRBV2,few,TRBJ2-5,12,TGTGCCAGCGCCCTAGTAGGCGAGACCCAGTACTTC,CASALVGETQYF
TRBD1,TRBV28,.,TRBJ1-1,14,TGTGCCAGCAGTTTGAGCAGGGGGTACACTGAAGCTTTCTTT,CASSLSRGYTEAFF